These T cell receptor beta chains were read from a single sample in a study of blood T cells in healthy people across ages. TCRdb recomputed calls from the 5' RACE reads with MiXCR, one row per CDR3 protein. The sample lists about 2 million distinct CDR3 sequences; roughly 50% were seen once. Sequencing used blood. The receptors here all came from a woman between 40 and 50 years old in good health. Each CDR3 is given without its conserved first and last residue.

J gene | V gene | CDR3 protein
TRBJ2-1 | TRBV21-1 | ASSPPRDPGDNEQF
TRBJ2-7 | TRBV7-2 | ASRGGRQGSYEQY
TRBJ2-5 | TRBV11-2 | ASSTYSGGEQETQY
- | TRBV7-2 | ASSSGTSGGRNYNEQY
TRBJ2-7 | TRBV7-2 | ASSSQLNEQY
TRBJ2-1 | TRBV5-4 | ASSLASQRGNNEQF
TRBJ2-5 | TRBV29-1 | SASEGSQETQY
TRBJ2-2 | TRBV6-2/TRBV6-3 | ASSYHADGANTGELF
TRBJ1-5 | TRBV28 | ASSLATGVNQPQH
TRBJ2-3 | TRBV4-1 | ASSQGHVSTGTQY
TRBJ2-1 | TRBV6-6 | ASSYSDRLQTYNEQF
TRBJ2-5 | TRBV20-1 | SETSGGETQY
TRBJ2-5 | TRBV4-1 | ASSQEDYPQETQY
TRBJ2-7 | TRBV28 | ASSLSWRGYPYEQY
TRBJ1-2 | TRBV12-3/TRBV12-4 | ASRLGSYGYT
- | TRBV5-1 | ASSLGTSSGEQY
TRBJ2-5 | TRBV27 | ASSFSRASKQETQY
TRBJ2-1 | TRBV7-2 | ASSPRTGGGRNEQF
TRBJ2-4 | TRBV11-2 | ASTTMRGAGNIQY
TRBJ1-5 | TRBV4-1 | ASSQDRGANQPQH
TRBJ2-1 | TRBV6-5 | ASGRASGEQF
TRBJ1-2 | TRBV7-2 | ASSLIGTGGIGGYT